Below, one TCR beta chain is given with its context. Trimming removed 5 bases at V and 2 bases at J, with 13 bases between. CDR3 length equals 13 residues. The V gene's germline CDR1 is GTSNPN and CDR2 SVGIG (reference sequence). This specimen comes from a study of blood T cell repertoires in COVID-19. Study in general: T cells, B-cell-depleted T cells, or PBMCs provided the cDNA or gDNA that served as material.

As originally analysed: Reference gene primer amplification yielded estimated nucleated cell counts. Clones were sequenced by immunoSEQ multiplex PCR, and TCRdb holds only the in-frame ones, with some missing. For V, J and clone size, that table is used; D and trimming come from the DNA. The sample lists approximately 250,000 clones, 80% to 95% occurring once. Researchers sorted participants into cohorts using their self-reported clinical history. The TCR was taken from a man aged 40-50 years who had been exposed to COVID-19. This chain links TRBV30 with TRBJ2-7; the D gene is possibly TRBD1 (6 bases). The sequenced sample was PBMCs or T cells enriched from blood (not recorded which). Here the CDR3 DNA reads TGTGCCTGGGGAACGGGACAAACCTACGAGCAGTACTTC. It translates to CAWGTGQTYEQYF.